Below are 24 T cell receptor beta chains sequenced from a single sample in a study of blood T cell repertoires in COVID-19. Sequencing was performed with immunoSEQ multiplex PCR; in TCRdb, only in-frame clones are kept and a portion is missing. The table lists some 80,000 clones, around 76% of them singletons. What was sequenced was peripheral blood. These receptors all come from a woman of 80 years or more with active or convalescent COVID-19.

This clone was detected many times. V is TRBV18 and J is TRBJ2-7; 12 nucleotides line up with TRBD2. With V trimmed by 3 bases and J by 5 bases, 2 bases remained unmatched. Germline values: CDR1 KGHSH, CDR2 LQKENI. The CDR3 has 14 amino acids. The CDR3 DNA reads TGTGCCAGCTCACCGACTAGCGGGGGTAACGAGCAGTACTTC. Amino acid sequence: CASSPTSGGNEQYF.

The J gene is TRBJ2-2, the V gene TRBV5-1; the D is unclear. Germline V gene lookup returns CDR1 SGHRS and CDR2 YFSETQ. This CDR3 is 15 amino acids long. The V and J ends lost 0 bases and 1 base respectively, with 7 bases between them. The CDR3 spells CASSLGAGNTGELFF. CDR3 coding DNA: TGCGCCAGCAGCTTGGGGGCAGGGAACACCGGGGAGCTGTTTTTT.

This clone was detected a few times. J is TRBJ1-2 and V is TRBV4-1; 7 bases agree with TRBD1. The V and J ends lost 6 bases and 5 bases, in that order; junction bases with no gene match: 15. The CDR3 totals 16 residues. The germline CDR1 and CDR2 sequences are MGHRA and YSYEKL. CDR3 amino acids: CASRDPTGRLAYGYTF. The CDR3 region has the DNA TGCGCCAGCAGAGATCCGACAGGGCGTTTGGCGTATGGCTACACCTTC.

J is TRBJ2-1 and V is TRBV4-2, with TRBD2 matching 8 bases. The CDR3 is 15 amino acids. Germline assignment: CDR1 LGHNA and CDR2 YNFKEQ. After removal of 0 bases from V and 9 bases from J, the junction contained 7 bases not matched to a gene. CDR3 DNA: TGTGCCAGCAGCCAAGAAGGAGCGGGGGTTGCTGAGCAGTTCTTC. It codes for CASSQEGAGVAEQFF.

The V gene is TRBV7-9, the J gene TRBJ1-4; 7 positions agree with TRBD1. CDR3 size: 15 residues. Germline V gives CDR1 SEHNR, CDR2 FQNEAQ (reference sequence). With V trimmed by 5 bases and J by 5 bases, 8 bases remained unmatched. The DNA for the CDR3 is TGTGCCAGCAGCCACCGACAGGGAGGCAATGAAAAACTGTTTTTT. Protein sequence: CASSHRQGGNEKLFF.

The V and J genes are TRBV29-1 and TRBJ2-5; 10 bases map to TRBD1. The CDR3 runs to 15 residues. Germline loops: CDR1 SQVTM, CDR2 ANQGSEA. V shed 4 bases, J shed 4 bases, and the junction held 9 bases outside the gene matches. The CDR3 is CSVGEGTGVRETQYF. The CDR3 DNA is TGCAGCGTTGGGGAAGGGACAGGGGTTCGAGAGACCCAGTACTTC.

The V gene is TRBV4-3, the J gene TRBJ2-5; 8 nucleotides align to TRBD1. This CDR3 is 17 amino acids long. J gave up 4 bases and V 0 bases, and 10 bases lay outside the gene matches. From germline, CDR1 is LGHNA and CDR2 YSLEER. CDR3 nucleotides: TGCGCCAGCAGCCAAGATGCGACAGGGGAGGAAGGAGAGACCCAGTACTTC. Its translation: CASSQDATGEEGETQYF.

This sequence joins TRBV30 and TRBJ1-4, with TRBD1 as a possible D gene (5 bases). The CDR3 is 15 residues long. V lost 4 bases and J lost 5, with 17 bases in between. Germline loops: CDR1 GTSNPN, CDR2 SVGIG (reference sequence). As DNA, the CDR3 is TGTGCCTGGACCACTTTTATGGGGGGAAATGAAAAACTGTTTTTT. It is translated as CAWTTFMGGNEKLFF.

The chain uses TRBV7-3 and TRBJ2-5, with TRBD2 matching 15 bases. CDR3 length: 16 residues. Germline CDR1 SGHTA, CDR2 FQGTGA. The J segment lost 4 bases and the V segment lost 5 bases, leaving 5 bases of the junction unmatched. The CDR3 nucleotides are TGTGCCAGCAGCATCGGACTAGCGGGGGGGCGAGAGACCCAGTACTTC. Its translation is CASSIGLAGGRETQYF.

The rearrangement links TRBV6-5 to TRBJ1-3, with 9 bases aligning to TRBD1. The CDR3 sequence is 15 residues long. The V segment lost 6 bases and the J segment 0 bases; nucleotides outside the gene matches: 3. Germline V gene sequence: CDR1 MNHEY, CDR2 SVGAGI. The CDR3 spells CASSRQGDSGNTIYF. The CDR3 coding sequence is TGTGCCAGCAGCCGACAGGGGGACTCTGGAAACACCATATATTTT.

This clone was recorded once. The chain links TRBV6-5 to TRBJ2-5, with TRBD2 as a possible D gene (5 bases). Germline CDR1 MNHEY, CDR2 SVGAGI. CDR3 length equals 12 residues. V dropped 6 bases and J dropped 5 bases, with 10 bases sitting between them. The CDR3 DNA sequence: TGTGCCAGCAGAAGGGAGTCGGAGACCCAGTACTTC. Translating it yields CASRRESETQYF.

CDR3 coding DNA: TGCGCCAGCAGTGACCCGGGGTTAACTAATGAAAAACTGTTTTTT. Encoded protein: CASSDPGLTNEKLFF. V and J are TRBV10-2 and TRBJ1-4, with D hard to call. This CDR3 region has 15 residues. V was cut by 3 bases and J by 1 base, with 9 bases left in between. Germline V lookup: CDR1 WSHSY, CDR2 SAAADI.

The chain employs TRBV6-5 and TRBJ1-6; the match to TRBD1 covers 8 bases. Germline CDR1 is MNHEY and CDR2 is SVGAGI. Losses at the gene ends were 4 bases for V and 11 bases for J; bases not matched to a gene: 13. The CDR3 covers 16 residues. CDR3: CASSSTGTGQRAPLHF. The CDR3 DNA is TGTGCCAGCAGTTCAACCGGGACAGGACAAAGGGCACCCCTCCACTTT.

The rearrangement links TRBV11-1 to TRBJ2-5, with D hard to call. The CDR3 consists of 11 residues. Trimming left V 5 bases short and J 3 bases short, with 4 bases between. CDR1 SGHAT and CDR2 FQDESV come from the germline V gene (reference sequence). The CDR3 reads CASSTKETQYF. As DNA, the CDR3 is TGTGCCAGCAGCACTAAAGAGACCCAGTACTTC.

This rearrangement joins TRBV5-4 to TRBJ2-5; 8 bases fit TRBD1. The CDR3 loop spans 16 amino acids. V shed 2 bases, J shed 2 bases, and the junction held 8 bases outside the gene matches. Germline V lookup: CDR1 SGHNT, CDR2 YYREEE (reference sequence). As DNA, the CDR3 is TGTGCCAGCAGCTTCAACAGGGGGTTGGAGCAAGAGACCCAGTACTTC. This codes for CASSFNRGLEQETQYF.

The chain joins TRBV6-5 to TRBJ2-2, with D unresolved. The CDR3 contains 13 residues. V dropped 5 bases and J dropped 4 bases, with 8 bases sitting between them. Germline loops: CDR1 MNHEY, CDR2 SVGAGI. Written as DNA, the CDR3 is TGTGCCAGCAGTACGCACATCACCGGGGAGCTGTTTTTT. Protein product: CASSTHITGELFF.

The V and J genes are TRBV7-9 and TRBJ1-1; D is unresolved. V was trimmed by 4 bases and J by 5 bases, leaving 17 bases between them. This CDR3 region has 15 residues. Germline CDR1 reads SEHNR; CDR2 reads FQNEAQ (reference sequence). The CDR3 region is CASSSDFSWITEAFF. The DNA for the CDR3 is TGTGCCAGCAGCTCGGACTTCTCCTGGATAACTGAAGCTTTCTTT.

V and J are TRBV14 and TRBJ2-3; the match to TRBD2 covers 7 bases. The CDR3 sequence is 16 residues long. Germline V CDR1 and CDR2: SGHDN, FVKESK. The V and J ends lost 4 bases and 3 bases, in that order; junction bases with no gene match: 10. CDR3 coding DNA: TGTGCCAGCAGCCGAACTCCGGGACTAACTACAGATACGCAGTATTTT. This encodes CASSRTPGLTTDTQYF.

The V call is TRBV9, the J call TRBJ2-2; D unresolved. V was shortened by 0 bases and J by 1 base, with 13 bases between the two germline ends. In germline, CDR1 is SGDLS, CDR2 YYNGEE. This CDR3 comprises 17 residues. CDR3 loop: CASSVGRVGRNTGELFF. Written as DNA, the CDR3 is TGTGCCAGCAGCGTAGGTCGTGTGGGCAGGAACACCGGGGAGCTGTTTTTT.

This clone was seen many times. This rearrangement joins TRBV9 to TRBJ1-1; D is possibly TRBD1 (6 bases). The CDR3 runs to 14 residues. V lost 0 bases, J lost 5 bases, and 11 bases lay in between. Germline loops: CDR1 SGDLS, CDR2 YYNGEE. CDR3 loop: CASSVAGEGTEAFF. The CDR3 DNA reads TGTGCCAGCAGCGTAGCAGGGGAAGGAACTGAAGCTTTCTTT.

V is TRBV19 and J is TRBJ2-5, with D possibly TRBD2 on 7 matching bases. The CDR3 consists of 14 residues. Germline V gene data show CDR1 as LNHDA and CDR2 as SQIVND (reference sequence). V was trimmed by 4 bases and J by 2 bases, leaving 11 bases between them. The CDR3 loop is CASSKGGVQETQYF. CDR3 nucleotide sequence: TGTGCCAGTAGTAAGGGGGGGGTTCAAGAGACCCAGTACTTC.

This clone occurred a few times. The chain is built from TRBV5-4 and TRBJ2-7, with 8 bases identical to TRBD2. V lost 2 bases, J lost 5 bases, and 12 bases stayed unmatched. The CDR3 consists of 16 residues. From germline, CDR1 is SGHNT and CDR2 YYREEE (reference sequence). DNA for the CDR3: TGTGCCAGCAGCTTTCCCCAAACGGGGGGGCCCGACGAGCAGTACTTC. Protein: CASSFPQTGGPDEQYF.

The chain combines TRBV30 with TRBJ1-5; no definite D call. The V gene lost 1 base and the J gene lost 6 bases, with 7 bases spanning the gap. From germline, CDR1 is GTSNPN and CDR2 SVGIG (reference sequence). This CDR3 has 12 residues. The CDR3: CAWSAEFQPQHF. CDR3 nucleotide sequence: TGTGCCTGGAGTGCGGAGTTTCAGCCCCAGCATTTT.

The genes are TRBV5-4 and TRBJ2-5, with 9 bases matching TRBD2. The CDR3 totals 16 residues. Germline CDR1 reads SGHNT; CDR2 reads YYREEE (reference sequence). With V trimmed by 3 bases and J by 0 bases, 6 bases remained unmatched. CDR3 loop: CASSSETSGDQETQYF. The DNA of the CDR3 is TGTGCCAGCAGCTCGGAGACTAGCGGAGACCAAGAGACCCAGTACTTC.